The clone carrying this T cell receptor beta chain is a singleton in its sample. Here immunoSEQ multiplex PCR was the method, and the copy in TCRdb shows in-frame clones only, minus some. Of about 26,000 clones in the sample, approximately 66% are singletons; the top ten hold roughly 8%. The data stem from a study of blood T cell repertoires in COVID-19. The TCR was taken from a man aged 60-69 years with active or convalescent COVID-19. Sequenced: peripheral blood.

CDR3 nucleotides: TGTGCCAGCAGCCCCCGACTAGCGGGAGGGGGGGGTAGCACAGATACGCAGTATTTT. It codes for CASSPRLAGGGGSTDTQYF. The rearrangement uses TRBV9 and TRBJ2-3; 14 bases map to TRBD2. This CDR3 region has 19 residues. V shed 4 bases and J 0 bases; nucleotides not matched to a gene: 10. Germline V gives CDR1 SGDLS, CDR2 YYNGEE.